This T cell receptor beta chain was identified during a study of technical replicates of blood from a few donors. Trimming took off 1 base at V and 4 bases at J, with 12 bases between the two ends. The CDR3 is 15 residues long. The germline gives CDR1 SGHNT, CDR2 YENEEA. TCRdb's copy holds only in-frame clones and misses some; the assay was immunoSEQ multiplex PCR. The repertoire consists of 85,000 to 100,000 clones, with around 92% occurring once and the leading ten covering over 0.2%. The genes are TRBV11-3 and TRBJ2-3; D is possibly TRBD2 (5 bases). The sequencing sample was made of T cells isolated from PBMCs. The source of this sequence is a human donor in good health. The DNA for the CDR3 is TGTGCCAGCAGCTTAGGCGTGGGGAGAGCAGATACGCAGTATTTT. Residues: CASSLGVGRADTQYF.